The next 18 T cell receptor beta chains were all read from a single sample in a study of PD-1 blockade in classical Hodgkin lymphoma. As to time point: cycle 4 day 1 (C4D1), after more than five weeks of nivolumab. Brentuximab vedotin exposure varied, and every patient relapsed after autologous stem cell transplantation. Repertoires were generated with immunoSEQ multiplex PCR, while TCRdb's copy carries only in-frame clones and drops some. The table lists 75,000 to 100,000 clones, approximately 94% of them singletons, with less than 2% in the top ten. The specimen comprised peripheral blood mononuclear cells (PBMCs), sampled before the fourth cycle of nivolumab. These receptors were obtained from a human donor with classical Hodgkin lymphoma.

CDR3 region: CASSEARGPLSNQPQHF. CDR3 nucleotide sequence: TGTGCCAGCAGTGAAGCTCGGGGACCTCTTAGCAATCAGCCCCAGCATTTT. The chain combines TRBV6-1 with TRBJ1-5, with a possible D match to TRBD1 (5 bases). Trimming removed 0 bases from V and 0 bases from J, with 12 bases in between. The germline V gene encodes CDR1 MNHNS and CDR2 SASEGT. CDR3 length equals 17 residues.

V gene TRBV19 combines with J gene TRBJ1-5, with TRBD1 as a possible D gene (5 bases). CDR1 and CDR2 (germline): LNHDA, SQIVND (reference sequence). This CDR3 region has 14 residues. V lost 2 bases and J 5 bases, leaving 10 bases between the germline ends. CDR3 sequence: CASSITGPHQPQHF. The DNA of the CDR3 is TGTGCCAGTAGTATAACGGGGCCTCATCAGCCCCAGCATTTT.

The V gene is TRBV19, the J gene TRBJ1-1; possible D gene TRBD1, 6 bases. The ends were cut back, 5 bases at V and 7 bases at J, with 11 bases in the middle. Germline V gives CDR1 LNHDA, CDR2 SQIVND (reference sequence). This CDR3 has 12 residues. CDR3 bases: TGTGCCAGTAGTCAGGGGTTGGTTGAAGCTTTCTTT. This gives the protein CASSQGLVEAFF.

The CDR3 loop reads CASSKKILGGISGNTIYF. CDR3 nucleotide sequence: TGTGCCAGCAGCAAAAAAATACTGGGGGGAATCTCTGGAAACACCATATATTTT. V and J are TRBV21-1 and TRBJ1-3. TRBV21-1 is a known pseudogene. CDR3 length: 18 amino acids.

V gene TRBV28 combines with J gene TRBJ1-5; possible D gene TRBD1, 6 bases. CDR3 length: 14 amino acids. V lost 7 bases and J lost 6, with 16 bases in between. Germline CDR1 is MDHEN and CDR2 is SYDVKM. CDR3 sequence (DNA): TGTGCCAGCACTCTACAGGGAGGTGGTCAGCCCCAGCATTTT. It encodes CASTLQGGGQPQHF.

The table lists this clone with a count of one. The rearrangement uses TRBV4-1 and TRBJ2-7; 7 nucleotides align to TRBD1. The germline CDR1 and CDR2 sequences are MGHRA and YSYEKL. J gave up 2 bases and V 4 bases, and 11 bases lay outside the gene matches. The CDR3 is made up of 16 amino acids. This CDR3 is CASSRGQGVLPYEQYF. CDR3 bases: TGCGCCAGCAGCCGGGGGCAGGGGGTTCTCCCCTACGAGCAGTACTTC.

This rearrangement joins TRBV28 to TRBJ1-2, with 9 bases that match TRBD1. This CDR3 comprises 14 residues. V trimming: 4 bases; J trimming: 2 bases; junction bases outside the gene matches: 2. Germline CDR1 is MDHEN and CDR2 is SYDVKM. CDR3 amino acids: CASSSGTGNYGYTF. DNA for the CDR3: TGTGCCAGCAGTTCCGGGACAGGGAACTATGGCTACACCTTC.

This chain connects TRBV6-5 to TRBJ1-5; TRBD1 might be the D (5 bases). Trimming left V 4 bases short and J 5 bases short, with 15 bases between. The CDR3 spans 15 residues. The germline CDR1 and CDR2 sequences are MNHEY and SVGAGI. CDR3 sequence: CASSSLRGNYQPQHF. CDR3 coding DNA: TGTGCCAGCAGTTCCCTGAGGGGCAATTATCAGCCCCAGCATTTT.

The J gene is TRBJ2-7, the V gene TRBV6-6; D might be TRBD2 (6 bases). With 5 bases removed from V and 5 bases from J, the gap between germline ends came to 10 bases. The length of the CDR3 is 12 residues. Germline values: CDR1 MNHNY, CDR2 SVGAGI (reference sequence). The CDR3 DNA follows: TGTGCCAGCAGTCCCGGGAGCGACGAGCAGTACTTC. As protein: CASSPGSDEQYF.

The chain has TRBV11-2 and TRBJ1-1; 7 bases line up with TRBD1. The CDR3 has 15 residues. Germline loops: CDR1 SGHAT, CDR2 FQNNGV. J gave up 5 bases and V 2 bases, and 8 bases lay outside the gene matches. The CDR3 is CASSLRNPGGTEAFF. The CDR3 DNA reads as TGTGCCAGCAGCTTACGAAACCCAGGGGGGACTGAAGCTTTCTTT.

The chain employs TRBV28 and TRBJ2-3; D remains unclear. Germline CDR1 is MDHEN and CDR2 is SYDVKM. The CDR3 has 15 amino acids. V dropped 10 bases and J dropped 0 bases, with 17 bases sitting between them. The CDR3: CATVLGVLSTDTQYF. Here the CDR3 DNA reads TGTGCCACCGTCCTTGGGGTTTTAAGCACAGATACGCAGTATTTT. The complete variable domain, with remaining parts taken from reference TRBV28 and TRBJ2-3, reads DVKVTQSSRYLVKRTGEKVFLECVQDMDHENMFWYRQDPGLGLRLIYFSYDVKMKEKGDIPEGYSVSREKKERFSLILESASTNQTSMYLCATVLGVLSTDTQYFGPGTRLTVL.

The chain joins TRBV14 to TRBJ2-7; D gene unclear. The V gene lost 3 bases and the J gene lost 3 bases, with 6 bases spanning the gap. Germline V gene lookup returns CDR1 SGHDN and CDR2 FVKESK. This CDR3 is built from 12 residues. For the CDR3, the DNA is TGTGCCAGCAGCCAGACATTCTACGAGCAGTACTTC. This translates into CASSQTFYEQYF. Together with reference TRBV14 and TRBJ2-7, the CDR3 gives the full variable domain: EAGVTQFPSHSVIEKGQTVTLRCDPISGHDNLYWYRRVMGKEIKFLLHFVKESKQDESGMPNNRFLAERTGGTYSTLKVQPAELEDSGVYFCASSQTFYEQYFGPGTRLTVT.

The V gene is TRBV28, the J gene TRBJ1-4; D is uncertain. Germline lookup yields CDR1 MDHEN and CDR2 SYDVKM. The CDR3 has 14 residues. Trimming removed 2 bases at V and 2 bases at J, with 6 bases between. The CDR3 loop reads CASSLGVTNEKLFF. CDR3 DNA: TGTGCCAGCAGTTTAGGGGTTACTAATGAAAAACTGTTTTTT.

The chain recombines TRBV29-1 with TRBJ2-7, with D perhaps TRBD2 (6 bases). V was clipped by 6 bases and J by 4 bases, with 16 bases between them. The germline V gene encodes CDR1 SQVTM and CDR2 ANQGSEA. The CDR3 is 13 residues long. The DNA of the CDR3 is TGCAGCGTCGTGGAGGGAAGAGGTTACGAGCAGTACTTC. Protein product: CSVVEGRGYEQYF.

The chain joins TRBV6-1 to TRBJ2-1; possible D gene TRBD2, 5 bases. The germline V gene has CDR1 MNHNS and CDR2 SASEGT. V lost 3 bases and J lost 9, with 12 bases in between. There are 13 residues in the CDR3. The CDR3 region has the DNA TGTGCCAGCAGTGACCTTATCGAGGGTGAGCAGTTCTTC. Protein: CASSDLIEGEQFF.

The CDR3 sequence is CATSSGQIVRAFF. CDR3 DNA sequence: TGTGCCACCAGCAGTGGGCAGATTGTGAGGGCTTTCTTT. V and J are TRBV15 and TRBJ1-1; D unresolved. This CDR3 contains 13 residues. Germline V gene lookup returns CDR1 LNHNV and CDR2 YYDKDF (reference sequence). Trimming left V 3 bases short and J 11 bases short, with 16 bases between.

The chain joins TRBV19 to TRBJ2-3, with unresolved D. Trimming stripped 3 bases from V and 2 bases from J, with 9 bases between. The CDR3 spans 14 residues. Per the germline V gene, CDR1 is LNHDA and CDR2 is SQIVND (reference sequence). The chain's CDR3 is CASSIRPYTDTQYF. The CDR3 DNA reads TGTGCCAGTAGTATCAGACCCTACACAGATACGCAGTATTTT.

The V gene is TRBV28, the J gene TRBJ2-3, with D possibly TRBD1 on 6 matching bases. Germline V gene lookup returns CDR1 MDHEN and CDR2 SYDVKM. Trimming took 8 bases from V and 6 from J, leaving 18 bases between them. The CDR3 runs to 14 residues. The CDR3 reads CASDRSEKGDTQYF. The CDR3, as DNA: TGTGCCAGCGACAGGTCGGAAAAGGGCGATACGCAGTATTTT.